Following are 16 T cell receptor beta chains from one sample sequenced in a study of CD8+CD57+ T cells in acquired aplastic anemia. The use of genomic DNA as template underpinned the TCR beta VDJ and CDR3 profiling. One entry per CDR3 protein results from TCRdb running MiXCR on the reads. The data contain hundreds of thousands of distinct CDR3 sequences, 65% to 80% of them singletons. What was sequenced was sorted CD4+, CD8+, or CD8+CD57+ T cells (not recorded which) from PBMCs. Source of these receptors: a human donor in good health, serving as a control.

The CDR3 DNA is TGTGCCAGTAGGATGACAGGGGGGGATGGCTACACCTTC. It specifies CASRMTGGDGYTF. This chain joins TRBV19 and TRBJ1-2, with 9 bases fitting TRBD1. CDR1 and CDR2 from the germline V gene are LNHDA and SQIVND (reference sequence). The ends lost 6 bases at V and 6 bases at J; junction bases unmatched: 5. The CDR3 sequence is 13 residues long.

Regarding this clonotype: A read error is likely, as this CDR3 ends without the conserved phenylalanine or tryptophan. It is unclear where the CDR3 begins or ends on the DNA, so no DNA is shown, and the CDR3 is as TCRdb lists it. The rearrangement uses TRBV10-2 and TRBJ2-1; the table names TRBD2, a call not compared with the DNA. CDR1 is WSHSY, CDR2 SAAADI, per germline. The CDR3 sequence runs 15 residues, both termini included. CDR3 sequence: CASSDTWTPCNTSGC.

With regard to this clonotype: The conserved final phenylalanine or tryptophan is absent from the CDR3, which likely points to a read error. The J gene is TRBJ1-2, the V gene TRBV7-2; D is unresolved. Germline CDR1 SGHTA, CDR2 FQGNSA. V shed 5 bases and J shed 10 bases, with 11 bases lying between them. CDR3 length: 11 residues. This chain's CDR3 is CASSQARAYTH. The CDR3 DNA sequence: TGTGCCAGCAGCCAAGCTAGGGCCTACACCCAC.

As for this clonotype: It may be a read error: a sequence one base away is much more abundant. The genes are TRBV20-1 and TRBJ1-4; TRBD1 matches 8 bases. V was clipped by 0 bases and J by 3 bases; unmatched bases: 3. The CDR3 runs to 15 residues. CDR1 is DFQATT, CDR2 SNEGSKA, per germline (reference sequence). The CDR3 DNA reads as TGCAGTGCTAGAGACTGGACAGGGTCTAATGAAAAACTGTTTTTT. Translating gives CSARDWTGSNEKLFF.

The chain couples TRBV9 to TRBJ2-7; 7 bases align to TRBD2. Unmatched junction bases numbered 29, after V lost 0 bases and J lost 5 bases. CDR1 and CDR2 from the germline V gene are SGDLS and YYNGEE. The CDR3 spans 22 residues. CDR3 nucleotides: TGTGCCAGCAGCGTAGATGATCCCTTAGGGAGGTTCTTTCAGCGGGGCATCAACGAGCAGTACTTC. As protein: CASSVDDPLGRFFQRGINEQYF. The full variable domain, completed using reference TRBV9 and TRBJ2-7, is DSGVTQTPKHLITATGQRVTLRCSPRSGDLSVYWYQQSLDQGLQFLIQYYNGEERAKGNILERFSAQQFPDLHSELNLSSLELGDSALYFCASSVDDPLGRFFQRGINEQYFGPGTRLTVT.

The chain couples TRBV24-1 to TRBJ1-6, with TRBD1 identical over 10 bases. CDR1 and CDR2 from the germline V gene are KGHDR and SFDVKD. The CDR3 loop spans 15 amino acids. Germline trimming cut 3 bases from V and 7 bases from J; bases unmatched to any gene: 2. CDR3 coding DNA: TGTGCCACCAGTGATGAGGGACAGGGGAATTCACCCCTCCACTTT. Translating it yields CATSDEGQGNSPLHF.

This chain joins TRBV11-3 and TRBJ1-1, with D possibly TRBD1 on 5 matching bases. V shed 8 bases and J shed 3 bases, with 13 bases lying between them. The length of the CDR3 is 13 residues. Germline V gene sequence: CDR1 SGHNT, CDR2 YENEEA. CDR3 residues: CASRARAYTEAFF. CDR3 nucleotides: TGTGCCAGCCGGGCCAGGGCTTACACTGAAGCTTTCTTT. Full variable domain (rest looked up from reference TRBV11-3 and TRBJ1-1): EAGVVQSPRYKIIEKKQPVAFWCNPISGHNTLYWYLQNLGQGPELLIRYENEEAVDDSQLPKDRFSAERLKGVDSTLKIQPAELGDSAVYLCASRARAYTEAFFGQGTRLTVV.

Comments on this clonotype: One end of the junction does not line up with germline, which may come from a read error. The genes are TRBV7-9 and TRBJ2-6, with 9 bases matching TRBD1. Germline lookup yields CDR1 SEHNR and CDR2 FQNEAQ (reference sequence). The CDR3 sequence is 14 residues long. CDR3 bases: TGTGCCAGCAGCGCCCGACAGGGGGTGACTACACCTTCGTTC. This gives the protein CASSARQGVTTPSF.

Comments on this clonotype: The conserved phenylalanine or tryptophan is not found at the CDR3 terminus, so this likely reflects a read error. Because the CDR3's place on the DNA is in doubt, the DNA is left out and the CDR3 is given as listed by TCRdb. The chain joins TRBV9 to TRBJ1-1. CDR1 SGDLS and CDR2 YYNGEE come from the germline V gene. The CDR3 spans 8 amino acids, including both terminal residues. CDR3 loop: CASSPDVT.

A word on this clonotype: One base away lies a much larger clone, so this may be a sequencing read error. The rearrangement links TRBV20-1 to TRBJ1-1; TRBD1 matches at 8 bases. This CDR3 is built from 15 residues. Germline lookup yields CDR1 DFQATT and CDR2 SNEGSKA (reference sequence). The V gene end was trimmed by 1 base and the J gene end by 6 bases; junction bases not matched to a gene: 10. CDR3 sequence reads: CSARGAGGAWAEAFF. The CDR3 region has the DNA TGCAGTGCTAGAGGGGCAGGGGGCGCTTGGGCTGAAGCTTTCTTT.

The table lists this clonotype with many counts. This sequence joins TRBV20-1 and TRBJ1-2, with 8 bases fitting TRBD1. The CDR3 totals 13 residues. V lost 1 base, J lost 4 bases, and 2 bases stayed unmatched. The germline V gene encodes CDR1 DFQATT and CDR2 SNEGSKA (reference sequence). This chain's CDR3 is CSARAGTGYGYTF. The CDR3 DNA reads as TGCAGTGCTAGAGCCGGGACAGGCTATGGCTACACCTTC.

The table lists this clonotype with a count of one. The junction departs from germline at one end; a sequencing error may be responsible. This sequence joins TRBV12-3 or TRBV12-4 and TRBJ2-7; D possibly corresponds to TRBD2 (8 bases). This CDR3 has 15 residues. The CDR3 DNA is TGTACCAGCCGCCGGGACAGCGGGGGCCCATACGAGCAGTACTTC. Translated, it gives CTSRRDSGGPYEQYF.

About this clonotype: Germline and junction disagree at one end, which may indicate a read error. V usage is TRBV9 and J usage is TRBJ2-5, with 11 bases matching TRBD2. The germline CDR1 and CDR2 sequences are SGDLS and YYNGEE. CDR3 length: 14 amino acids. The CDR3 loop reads CASSAFCSGGAQDF. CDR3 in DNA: TGTGCCAGCAGCGCATTTTGTAGCGGGGGGGCCCAGGACTTC. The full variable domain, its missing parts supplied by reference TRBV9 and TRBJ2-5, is DSGVTQTPKHLITATGQRVTLRCSPRSGDLSVYWYQQSLDQGLQFLIQYYNGEERAKGNILERFSAQQFPDLHSELNLSSLELGDSALYFCASSAFCSGGAQDFGPGTRLLVL.

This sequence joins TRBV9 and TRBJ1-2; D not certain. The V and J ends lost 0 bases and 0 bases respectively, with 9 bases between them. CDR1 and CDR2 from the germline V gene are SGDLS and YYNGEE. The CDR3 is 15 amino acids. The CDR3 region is CASSVGSTTNYGYTF. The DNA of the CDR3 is TGTGCCAGCAGCGTAGGATCCACTACTAACTATGGCTACACCTTC. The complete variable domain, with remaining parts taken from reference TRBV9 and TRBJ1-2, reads DSGVTQTPKHLITATGQRVTLRCSPRSGDLSVYWYQQSLDQGLQFLIQYYNGEERAKGNILERFSAQQFPDLHSELNLSSLELGDSALYFCASSVGSTTNYGYTFGSGTRLTVV.

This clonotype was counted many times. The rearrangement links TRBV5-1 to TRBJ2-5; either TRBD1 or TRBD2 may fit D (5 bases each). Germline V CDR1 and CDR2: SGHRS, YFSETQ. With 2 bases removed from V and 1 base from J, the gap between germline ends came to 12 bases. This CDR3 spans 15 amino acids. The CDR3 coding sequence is TGCGCCAGCAGCTTAGATGGGACGGCCCAAGAGACCCAGTACTTC. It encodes CASSLDGTAQETQYF.

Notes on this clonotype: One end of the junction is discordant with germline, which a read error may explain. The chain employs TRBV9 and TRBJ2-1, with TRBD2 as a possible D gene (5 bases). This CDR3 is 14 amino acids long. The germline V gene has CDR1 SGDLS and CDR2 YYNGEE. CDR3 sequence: CASSAHPDWKEQIF. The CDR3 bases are TGTGCCAGCAGCGCGCACCCGGACTGGAAGGAGCAGATCTTC.